This T cell receptor (beta chain) was observed in a study of cytomegalovirus exposure and HLA in healthy donors. Study-level points and caveats: Three chains tied to CMV proved CMV antigen-specific in vitro.

CDR1 is LNHNV, CDR2 YYDKDF, per germline (reference sequence). This CDR3 spans 16 amino acids. V was trimmed by 0 bases and J by 0 bases, leaving 11 bases between them. In the case of this clone: Its antigen remains unidentified.

Sequenced by immunoSEQ multiplex PCR; TCRdb stores in-frame clones only, minus some. The sample includes 65,000 to 80,000 clones, roughly 94% of them seen just once. The sequence was collected from a woman aged 18-29 years in good health and CMV-seropositive. This chain joins TRBV15 and TRBJ1-1; D uncertain. Specimen: PBMCs. The CDR3 DNA sequence: TGTGCCACCAGCAGAGATGCCCCAGTGATGAACACTGAAGCTTTCTTT. Its translation: CATSRDAPVMNTEAFF. Full variable domain (rest looked up from reference TRBV15 and TRBJ1-1): DAMVIQNPRYQVTQFGKPVTLSCSQTLNHNVMYWYQQKSSQAPKLLFHYYDKDFNNEADTPDNFQSRRPNTSFCFLDIRSPGLGDTAMYLCATSRDAPVMNTEAFFGQGTRLTVV.